The entry that follows covers one T cell receptor beta chain sequence. Its specificity is not known. Each bulk PBMC sample had approximately 340 ng DNA loaded. Profiling relied on immunoSEQ multiplex PCR, and the TCRdb table lists in-frame clones only, not all of them. The sample shows fewer than 11,000 clones, 88% of them seen only once. Indicated time point: pre-treatment baseline. At 12 weeks after first infusion, RECIST 1.1 defined response for most patients. Trimming removed 4 bases from V and 1 base from J, with 7 bases in between. The V gene's germline CDR1 is SNHLY and CDR2 FYNNEI. This CDR3 is 13 amino acids long. These data are taken from a study of blood T cell dynamics during melanoma immunotherapy. Looking at the study overall: Patients with metastatic melanoma got pembrolizumab or nivolumab-ipilimumab as first-line care. Findings and caveats of the study: The study could not tell melanoma-specific clones from general immune activation.

The receptor comes from a human donor with melanoma. The specimen was blood, collected from a patient treated with checkpoint blockade. The genes are TRBV2 and TRBJ1-1; D is ambiguous. In nucleotides, the CDR3 is TGTGCCAGCAGTGGGGTGAGGAACACTGAAGCTTTCTTT. Translating gives CASSGVRNTEAFF.